The clone carrying this T cell receptor beta chain has more than one count but fewer than ten. The antigen remains unidentified. Every patient underwent thyroid surgery untreated. Authors' analysis steps: A classifier for distant metastasis in papillary thyroid cancer was constructed using CDR3 differences observed across clinicopathological groups. From the PCR reads, TCRdb re-called clones with MiXCR. TCRdb's processing, not the authors' own work, is the source of the V and J calls. The sample has around 34,000 clones; about 20% are singletons. These data belong to a study of metastatic and nonmetastatic thyroid tumors. Study overall: Across blood and tumor or nodule tissue, repertoires from malignant and benign thyroid patients were compared with one another.

The study's findings and limits: Malignant tumors reportedly showed significantly higher TCR beta diversity than benign nodules in both blood and tumor.

The CDR3 consists of 12 residues. Germline V gene lookup returns CDR1 GTSNPN and CDR2 SVGIG (reference sequence). The V gene lost 5 bases and the J gene lost 7 bases, with 14 bases spanning the gap. The sequence came from a female donor with papillary thyroid cancer or a benign thyroid nodule (not recorded which). Some clones in this sample may be carry-over from other donors' samples. Source material: blood. The chain is built from TRBV30 and TRBJ2-5; perhaps D is TRBD1 or TRBD2 (6 bases each). The CDR3 sequence: CAWEGGTVTQYF. As DNA, the CDR3 is TGTGCCTGGGAGGGGGGTACCGTGACCCAGTACTTC.